The source of this T cell receptor (beta chain) is a study of metastatic and nonmetastatic thyroid tumors. There were no patients who had received any treatment before thyroid surgery. V gave up 8 bases and J gave up 8 bases, with 10 bases separating them. The CDR3 is 11 residues long. Germline-derived CDR1 and CDR2 are MNHNS and SASEGT. This clone has a handful of counts. Its cognate antigen is unknown. With MiXCR, TCRdb reprocessed the PCR reads. The repertoire holds 39,000 or so clones, with approximately 51% as singletons. Findings and caveats of the study: Reports indicated that malignant thyroid tumors showed significantly higher TCR beta diversity than benign nodules did, in blood and tumor.

The TCR comes from a male donor with papillary thyroid cancer or a benign thyroid nodule (not recorded which). Some clones in this sample may be carry-over from other donors' samples. This chain links TRBV6-1 with TRBJ1-3; D remains ambiguous. The specimen was tumor tissue. The CDR3 spells CASVGGYTIYF. The DNA for the CDR3 is TGTGCCAGCGTCGGAGGGTACACCATATATTTT.